This TCR beta chain came from a study of tumor and adjacent non-tumor tissue in lung cancer (dated by TCRdb to about 2018). For the study in its entirety: Patients with adenocarcinoma (approximately 12), squamous cell carcinoma (2) and small cell lung cancer (1) were included in the cohort. The roughly 15 patients were aged roughly 30 to 85 years, included around ten men and 5 women, and had TNM stage I to III disease. A total of some 130 million productive TCRbeta reads were generated by sequencing, corresponding to an average of roughly 4 million reads per sample. The study compared bulk TCRbeta repertoires between lung tumor tissue and matched distant non-tumor lung tissue from approximately 14 lung cancer patients. Around 31 paired specimens, one tumor and one normal lung sample per patient, were profiled by TCRbeta CDR3 sequencing.

This clonotype was counted ten times or more. Its specific antigen is unknown. The record has no base qualities; no much larger clone is one base away. Receptor amplification or capture employed multiplex PCR. The instrument given in TCRdb is Illumina HiSeq 2500. TCRbeta libraries were built by three rounds of nested PCR using primers (Table S4), following protocols modified from ARM-PCR. Before sequencing, PCR products of 200-500 bp were excised from the gel and purified with the QIAquick gel extraction kit. The source study handled its data this way. Trimmomatic was used to clean the reads, FLASH merged the cleaned reads into complete CDR3 sequences, and MiTCR assigned the sequences to V(D)J germline segments. Clonal diversity was calculated as the inverse Simpson's index using VDJtools. In-frame sequences lacking a premature stop codon were counted as productive reads. TCRdb ran its own pipeline on the public reads, namely fastp trimming at Q25 and MiXCR clone calling, and kept in-frame beta chains. Each entry merges the rows of one CDR3 protein and shows their most common DNA and genes. In this record, the V and J calls reflect TCRdb's handling and not the investigators' own analysis. This sample has tens of thousands of distinct CDR3 sequences in its table, and 72% of those were observed once. The ten largest clones capture roughly 10% of the sample.

Its CDR3 holds 14 amino acids, cysteine through phenylalanine. The CDR3 DNA has 42 bases and is translated from base 1. V gives up 5 bases and J gives up 2 bases, and the segment between their germline ends measures 10 bases. From a lookup of the germline V gene, CDR1 and CDR2 are MDHEN and SYDVKM. RNA was isolated from bulk, unsorted tissue, and RNA quality was assessed with a NanoDrop ND-1000 and an Agilent 2100. Donors were newly diagnosed lung cancer patients admitted for thoracic surgery in China between August and November 2014, without prior chemotherapy. Patients who had received previous radiotherapy or chemotherapy, or who had another concurrent cancer, were excluded from the study. Surgical tissue pieces of about 1-2.3 cm3 were preserved in RNAlater solution and were kept at -80 degrees C until use. The full study reports these points: The cohort had only about 15 patients, and the authors noted that larger samples and more detailed clinical data are needed. Neither the sequencing platform nor unique molecular identifiers are named or mentioned anywhere in the methods. A significantly larger cumulative share of the repertoire was made up by the top 100 clones in normal lung than in tumor tissue. Significantly higher TCR diversity was found in younger patients, and higher tumor TCR diversity was associated with shorter overall and disease-free survival. TCR diversity (inverse Simpson) was significantly higher in tumor than in normal lung tissue (roughly 430 vs 170, P = 0.0075, Mann-Whitney U test). Peripheral blood was not sequenced, so blood TCRbeta repertoires were not examined in the lung cancer patients of the study.

The sample comprised lung tumor tissue. The chain is encoded by TRBV28 joined to TRBJ1-5; D gene: possibly TRBD1, on 5 matching bases. The sequence derives from a woman aged 40 to 49 with non-small cell lung cancer. CDR3 reads: CASSGTRGNQPQHF. The nucleotides are TGTGCCAGCAGTGGGACGCGGGGCAATCAGCCCCAGCATTTT.